This is a list of T cell receptor beta chains from one sample in a study of blood T cell repertoires in COVID-19. Assay used: immunoSEQ multiplex PCR; TCRdb lists only in-frame clones, some missing. This sample has fewer than 150,000 clones, with approximately 84% found just once. The specimen sequenced was PBMCs or T cells enriched from blood (not recorded which). The receptor set was obtained from a young woman who had been exposed to COVID-19. The CDR3 runs from the conserved cysteine through the conserved F or W. The D gene is left open where the match is weak. Clone size is given for some rows only: seen once, a few or many times, or a class if the clone is expanded.

TRBD1	TRBJ2-2	TRBV9	NA	TGTGCCAGCAGCGTAGCTTCCGGGACAGTCGTCACCGGGGAGCTGTTTTTT	CASSVASGTVVTGELFF
NA	TRBJ2-3	TRBV28	NA	TGTGCCAGCACCGTCCGTCCCCCAGATACGCAGTATTTT	CASTVRPPDTQYF
TRBD1	TRBJ1-5	TRBV7-9	few	TGTGCCAGCAGCTCGGGGACAGGGGGATACAATCAGCCCCAGCATTTT	CASSSGTGGYNQPQHF
NA	TRBJ1-1	TRBV5-1	NA	TGCGCCAGCAGCTTGCAGCGCTCTTCCACTGAAGCTTTCTTT	CASSLQRSSTEAFF
NA	TRBJ2-7	TRBV27	few	TGTGCCAGCAGACCTGACTTTCCCACCTACGAGCAGTACTTC	CASRPDFPTYEQYF
NA	TRBJ2-2	TRBV2	NA	TGTGCCAGCAGTGAATTGGGCTTGGGGCTGTTTTTT	CASSELGLGLFF
TRBD1	TRBJ1-3	TRBV28	NA	TGTGCCAGCTTACAGGGGGGGGCCTCTGGAAACACCATATATTTT	CASLQGGASGNTIYF
NA	TRBJ2-1	TRBV19	NA	TGTGCCAGTAGTATAGGCGGGACTGTTAGTGAGCAGTTCTTC	CASSIGGTVSEQFF
TRBD2	TRBJ2-2	TRBV27	once	TGTGCCAGCAGTTTATCGGAGGGACTATCCTCCACCGGGGAGCTGTTTTTT	CASSLSEGLSSTGELFF
TRBD2	TRBJ2-7	TRBV9	NA	TGTGCCAGCAGCGTAGGACTAGCGTCAAGCTCCTACGAGCAGTACTTC	CASSVGLASSSYEQYF
NA	TRBJ2-1	TRBV27	NA	TGTGCCAGCCTTAGTAACAGGGGGGGCGAGCAGTTCTTC	CASLSNRGGEQFF
NA	TRBJ1-3	TRBV19	many	TGTGCCAGCTCCCGCGTCTCTGGAAACACCATATATTTT	CASSRVSGNTIYF
NA	TRBJ2-5	TRBV30	NA	TGTGCCTGGAGTAGACAGCCCCAAGAGACCCAGTACTTC	CAWSRQPQETQYF
TRBD1	TRBJ2-1	TRBV19	once	TGTGCCAGTAGTACCCCCGGGACAGCAAGCAATGAGCAGTTCTTC	CASSTPGTASNEQFF
TRBD2	TRBJ2-7	TRBV19	NA	TGTGCCAGTAGTAATCCTAGCGGGAGGGCCTACGAGCAGTACTTC	CASSNPSGRAYEQYF
NA	TRBJ1-2	TRBV2	NA	TGTGCCAGCCAGGGGAACTATGGCTACACCTTC	CASQGNYGYTF
NA	TRBJ1-1	TRBV6-6	NA	TGTGCCAGCAGTTCCCGCGGGGGGAACACTGAAGCTTTCTTT	CASSSRGGNTEAFF
NA	TRBJ1-5	TRBV2	NA	TGTGCCAGCAGCGCCCGGGGGGGCAATCAGCCCCAGCATTTT	CASSARGGNQPQHF
NA	TRBJ2-5	TRBV9	NA	NA	CASSGGQGFLETQYF
NA	TRBJ1-5	TRBV4-3	NA	TGCGCCAGCAGCCAAGAGGCGGCCAGGGCCGGTCAGCCCCAGCATTTT	CASSQEAARAGQPQHF
NA	TRBJ2-1	TRBV11-3	NA	TGTGCCAGCAGCTTTATGGCGGACAATGAGCAGTTCTTC	CASSFMADNEQFF
NA	TRBJ2-5	TRBV5-1	NA	TGCGCCAGCGCCTACGGGTTACAAGAGACCCAGTACTTC	CASAYGLQETQYF
TRBD1	TRBJ2-5	TRBV6-5	NA	TGTGCCAGCAGTTACGTACAGGGGGTTGAGACCCAGTACTTC	CASSYVQGVETQYF
TRBD1	TRBJ2-7	TRBV6-5	NA	TGTGCCAGCAGTCCGGGACAGGGCTCCAGCGAGCAGTACTTC	CASSPGQGSSEQYF
NA	TRBJ2-7	TRBV3-1/TRBV3-2	NA	TGTGCCAGCAGCCAACCATCGGGTTACGAGCAGTACTTC	CASSQPSGYEQYF
TRBD2	TRBJ2-1	TRBV7-8	NA	TGTGCCAGCAGACCCCGGGGACTAGCGGGAGGGCCTCGAAGTAATGAGCAGTTCTTC	CASRPRGLAGGPRSNEQFF
NA	TRBJ1-1	TRBV19	NA	TGTGCCAGTAGTTATCTCTTGAACACTGAAGCTTTCTTT	CASSYLLNTEAFF
TRBD1	TRBJ1-1	TRBV5-4	medium-sized	TGTGCCAGCAGCTTCGCACAGGGGGCGATCAGGGACACTGAAGCTTTCTTT	CASSFAQGAIRDTEAFF
TRBD2	TRBJ2-1	TRBV7-3	NA	TGTGCCAGCAGCTTACTGACTAGCGGCTCCTACAATGAGCAGTTCTTC	CASSLLTSGSYNEQFF
TRBD1	TRBJ1-5	TRBV29-1	NA	TGCAGCGTCCGGGGACAGGGGGGTAAGCCCCAGCATTTT	CSVRGQGGKPQHF
TRBD1	TRBJ1-6	TRBV19	NA	TGTGCCAGTACACCGACAGGGGCAAGCTCCTATAATTCACCCCTCCACTTT	CASTPTGASSYNSPLHF
NA	TRBJ2-5	TRBV21-1	NA	TGTGCCAGCAGCACCCGGCGAGCGGGAGGGCCTCAAGAGGGGGAGACCCAGTACTTC	CASSTRRAGGPQEGETQYF
NA	TRBJ1-5	TRBV4-2	NA	TGTGCCAGCAGCCAAGATTTGGCAGGGAATAGCAATCAGCCCCAGCATTTT	CASSQDLAGNSNQPQHF
TRBD1	TRBJ1-1	TRBV7-3	NA	TGTGCCAGCAGCTTAACAGGGGGCTCAGCTCAAGCTTTCTTT	CASSLTGGSAQAFF
TRBD1	TRBJ2-2	TRBV30	NA	TGTGCCTGGAGTCGACAGGGCCCCGGGGAGCTGTTTTTT	CAWSRQGPGELFF
NA	TRBJ2-1	TRBV7-9	NA	TGTGCCAGCAGCTCCTCTACAGGGTTCTCCTACAATGAGCAGTTCTTC	CASSSSTGFSYNEQFF
TRBD2	TRBJ2-3	TRBV11-1	NA	TGTGCCAGCAGCTCGGGACTAGCGGGAGCTGGAGATACGCAGTATTTT	CASSSGLAGAGDTQYF
TRBD1	TRBJ1-5	TRBV7-9	NA	TGTGCCAGCAGCTTAGCAGGGACAGGGAATCAGCCCCAGCATTTT	CASSLAGTGNQPQHF
NA	TRBJ2-3	TRBV30	NA	TGTGCCTGGAGTTCCCCCGGGGCAGGGGTCTATTCGTACCCCATCTTT	CAWSSPGAGVYSYPIF
TRBD1	TRBJ2-1	TRBV3-1/TRBV3-2	NA	TGTGCCAGCAGCCAATACGGACAGGGTTACAATGAGCAGTTCTTC	CASSQYGQGYNEQFF
NA	TRBJ1-2	TRBV19	NA	TGTGCCAGTAGTAGCCTGACTGAGAACTATGGCTACACCTTC	CASSSLTENYGYTF
TRBD1	TRBJ1-1	TRBV14	NA	TGTGCCAGCAGCCACTTAACAGGGGGCACTGAAGCTTTCTTT	CASSHLTGGTEAFF
NA	TRBJ1-1	TRBV11-3	NA	TGTGCCAGCAGCTTACGGGTCATGAACACTGAAGCTTTCTTT	CASSLRVMNTEAFF
NA	TRBJ1-4	TRBV11-2	once	TGTGCCAGCAGTCCCCCGGTTAATGAAAAACTGTTTTTT	CASSPPVNEKLFF
TRBD2	TRBJ2-1	TRBV25-1	NA	TGTGCCAGCAGTGAAGCTCGACTAGCGGGTTCGGAGCAGTTCTTC	CASSEARLAGSEQFF
NA	TRBJ2-7	TRBV18	few	TGTGCCAGCTCACCACCCCCAGGGTACGAGCAGTACTTC	CASSPPPGYEQYF
NA	TRBJ2-1	TRBV14	NA	TGTGCCAGCAGCGACGTAGCCCGCGATGAGCAGTTCTTC	CASSDVARDEQFF
NA	TRBJ2-1	TRBV2	once	TGTGCCAGCAGCCGGAATGAGGGCAATGAGCAGTTCTTC	CASSRNEGNEQFF
NA	TRBJ2-1	TRBV20-1	few	TGCAGTGCTTCCCTTGTACTAGAGCAGTTCTTC	CSASLVLEQFF